This is a list of T cell receptor beta chains from one sample in a study of beta chain features in type 1 diabetes. Generated by immunoSEQ multiplex PCR, the TCRdb table keeps only in-frame clones and is missing some. The sample shows tens of thousands of clones, approximately 53% of them seen only once. The sample was stem cell memory CD4+ T cells from blood. The receptor set was obtained from a man younger than 40 with type 1 diabetes. CDR3s include the opening cysteine and the closing phenylalanine or tryptophan.

j_gene,v_gene,CDR3aa
TRBJ2-3,TRBV7-2,CASTTGSGRAGADTQYF
TRBJ2-5,TRBV5-1,CASRRLAGTETQYF
TRBJ1-5,TRBV30,CAWARGGGDQPQHF
TRBJ1-1,TRBV5-1,CASSGGSTEAFF
TRBJ2-7,TRBV2,CASREDSTYEQYF
TRBJ1-4,TRBV30,CAWSRNEKLFF
TRBJ2-3,TRBV6-5,CASSSPGTISTDTQYF
TRBJ2-1,TRBV19,CASQGASYNEQFF
TRBJ2-6,TRBV5-6,CASSFAGAGANVLTF
TRBJ2-5,TRBV5-4,CASGPGLVRETQYF
TRBJ2-3,TRBV29-1,CSVEGTNSADTQYF
TRBJ1-4,TRBV6-6,CASTSTYPGGREKLFF
TRBJ1-4,TRBV15,CATSWDSGPEKLFF
TRBJ2-1,TRBV28,CASSSSGQNNEQFF
TRBJ1-4,TRBV11-3,CASSPDSTGTNEKLFF
TRBJ1-2,TRBV11-1,CASSPDRGGYGYTF
TRBJ2-7,TRBV6-1,CASSELAGASYEQYF
TRBJ2-7,TRBV5-1,CASRERDSSYEQYF
TRBJ2-7,TRBV30,CAWSVGQGGSYEQYF
TRBJ1-6,TRBV9,CASSGRTGRSYNSPLHF
TRBJ1-5,TRBV30,CAWSVQGAKGQPQHF
TRBJ1-2,TRBV2,CAGQGQGVSGYTF
TRBJ1-6,TRBV6-5,CASSTGQGRNSPLHF
TRBJ2-2,TRBV5-4,CASSRDYSFTGELFF